A single sample is the source of the 27 T cell receptor beta chains below, sequenced in a study of beta chain features in type 1 diabetes. Expressed TCRB transcripts were sequenced because the entire RNA isolate underwent reverse transcription. The repertoire was sequenced with immunoSEQ multiplex PCR; TCRdb's copy has only in-frame clones and lacks some. The repertoire includes a few hundred thousand clones, 25% to 35% of them detected once, and approximately 4% sits in the top ten. The sequenced sample was central memory CD4+ T cells from blood. The source of these receptors is a man aged 25 to 40 in good health.

CDR3 nucleotides: TGTGCCTCCGGGCGGGGGAACACTGAAGCTTTCTTT. It specifies CASGRGNTEAFF. The genes are TRBV30 and TRBJ1-1; D not resolved. The CDR3 spans 12 residues. Germline lookup yields CDR1 GTSNPN and CDR2 SVGIG (reference sequence). Trimming left V 7 bases short and J 1 base short, with 10 bases between.

This clone was seen many times. This CDR3 is CASRRDTGTGEKLFF. The CDR3 bases are TGTGCCAGCAGGAGGGACACAGGCACGGGTGAAAAACTGTTTTTT. The chain employs TRBV6-1 and TRBJ1-4; TRBD1 is a possible D gene (6 bases). The CDR3 spans 15 residues. V was cut by 6 bases and J by 7 bases, with 18 bases left in between. Germline V gene lookup returns CDR1 MNHNS and CDR2 SASEGT.

This clone was recorded a few times. The rearrangement uses TRBV7-2 and TRBJ2-5; D perhaps matches TRBD2 (5 bases). Gene TRBJ2-7 matches the end of the DNA better, so the J call may be wrong. The CDR3 is 16 residues long. Germline-derived CDR1 and CDR2 are SGHTA and FQGNSA. Here the CDR3 reads CASSSWSGPSSYEQYF. The CDR3 DNA sequence: TGTGCCAGCAGCTCCTGGAGCGGCCCTAGCTCCTACGAGCAGTACTTC.

The sample holds a few counts of this clone. The rearrangement uses TRBV29-1 and TRBJ2-1; maybe TRBD2 (5 bases). CDR3 size: 13 residues. Germline V lookup: CDR1 SQVTM, CDR2 ANQGSEA. The germline V and J ends were trimmed by 7 bases and 1 base, with 11 bases remaining between them. The CDR3 protein is CSARAVSYNEQFF. The CDR3 coding sequence is TGCAGCGCGCGAGCGGTTTCCTACAATGAGCAGTTCTTC.

The CDR3 is CAAPGSPPEQYF. CDR3 nucleotides: TGTGCCGCCCCGGGCTCCCCGCCCGAGCAGTACTTC. V usage is TRBV15 and J usage is TRBJ2-7, with D unresolved. Trimming took 11 bases from V and 6 from J, leaving 17 bases between them. Germline CDR1 is LNHNV and CDR2 is YYDKDF (reference sequence). CDR3 length equals 12 residues.

There are a few counts of this clone. This chain links TRBV18 with TRBJ1-4; 8 nucleotides line up with TRBD1. CDR1 and CDR2 (germline): KGHSH, LQKENI. V trimming: 4 bases; J trimming: 0 bases; junction bases outside the gene matches: 10. The CDR3 is 18 residues long. CDR3 DNA: TGTGCCAGCTCACGAGATCGACAGGGGACGTCAACTAATGAAAAACTGTTTTTT. Protein product: CASSRDRQGTSTNEKLFF. Filled out from reference TRBV18 and TRBJ1-4, the complete variable domain reads NAGVMQNPRHLVRRRGQEARLRCSPMKGHSHVYWYRQLPEEGLKFMVYLQKENIIDESGMPKERFSAEFPKEGPSILRIQQVVRGDSAAYFCASSRDRQGTSTNEKLFFGSGTQLSVL.

This clone turned up a few times. This chain links TRBV7-2 with TRBJ1-5; D unclear. CDR3 length: 15 amino acids. V lost 2 bases and J 0 bases, leaving 8 bases between the germline ends. Germline CDR1 reads SGHTA; CDR2 reads FQGNSA. This CDR3 reads CASSLRDYSNQPQHF. The DNA for the CDR3 is TGTGCCAGCAGCTTAAGAGACTATAGCAATCAGCCCCAGCATTTT.

This clone came up a few times. This chain uses TRBV7-2 with TRBJ2-5; a possible D gene is TRBD2 (6 bases). CDR3 length: 14 residues. Trimming took off 1 base at V and 7 bases at J, with 13 bases between the two ends. The germline gives CDR1 SGHTA, CDR2 FQGNSA. The CDR3 DNA reads as TGTGCCAGCAGCTTAGTCACAGCGGAGGGGACCCAGTACTTC. Translated, it gives CASSLVTAEGTQYF.

Written as DNA, the CDR3 is TGTGCCAGCAGCTCCTGGGGAAACCAAGAGACCCAGTACTTC. Its protein product is CASSSWGNQETQYF. This chain connects TRBV5-6 to TRBJ2-5; no clear D gene. The ends were cut back, 3 bases at V and 0 bases at J, with 9 bases in the middle. In germline, CDR1 is SGHDT, CDR2 YYEEEE. The CDR3 has 14 amino acids.

In the case of this clone: Other DNA sequences in this specimen translate into the identical CDR3. This chain connects TRBV9 to TRBJ2-1, with 9 bases fitting TRBD1. Germline CDR1 SGDLS, CDR2 YYNGEE. Trimming removed 2 bases from V and 3 bases from J; junction bases left unmatched: 3. The CDR3 sequence is 15 residues long. Here the CDR3 DNA reads TGTGCCAGCAGCGTGGGACAGGGTAGCTACAATGAGCAGTTCTTC. It is translated as CASSVGQGSYNEQFF.

The genes are TRBV12-5 and TRBJ2-5; D gene ambiguous. Between the trimmed V and J ends, which lost 2 bases and 3 bases, there was a span of 10 bases. The CDR3 is 14 residues long. The germline gives CDR1 LGHNT, CDR2 FRNRAP. The CDR3 here is CASGLPAKKETQYF. The CDR3 DNA reads as TGTGCTAGTGGTTTGCCTGCTAAAAAAGAGACCCAGTACTTC.

About this clone: Within the sample, other DNA sequences also encode this same CDR3. The V call is TRBV28, the J call TRBJ1-2, with D unresolved. The CDR3 extends over 12 amino acids. Germline V gene data show CDR1 as MDHEN and CDR2 as SYDVKM. With 5 bases removed from V and 4 bases from J, the gap between germline ends came to 8 bases. The CDR3 DNA reads as TGTGCCAGCAGTCCCCGACCCTATGGCTACACCTTC. Translating gives CASSPRPYGYTF.

The chain has TRBV30 and TRBJ1-1, with D unclear. The CDR3 is 12 amino acids. V was pared by 3 bases and J by 1 base, with 6 bases between. From germline, CDR1 is GTSNPN and CDR2 SVGIG (reference sequence). CDR3 amino acids: CAWRGTNTEAFF. The CDR3 bases are TGTGCCTGGAGAGGAACGAACACTGAAGCTTTCTTT.

The chain couples TRBV27 to TRBJ2-4, with a tentative D call TRBD1 (6 bases). V was clipped by 8 bases and J by 3 bases, with 20 bases between them. CDR3 length: 16 amino acids. CDR1 and CDR2 from the germline V gene are MNHEY and SMNVEV (reference sequence). Here the CDR3 reads CASLFPGQEDKNIQYF. In DNA, the CDR3 is TGTGCCAGCCTATTCCCGGGACAAGAAGACAAAAACATTCAGTACTTC.

The genes are TRBV4-3 and TRBJ2-7, with 11 bases matching TRBD2. Germline CDR1 LGHNA, CDR2 YSLEER. V was pared by 1 base and J by 2 bases, with 7 bases of the junction left unmatched. The CDR3 covers 17 residues. The CDR3 DNA reads TGCGCCAGCAGCCAAGGGGGGTCGGGACTAGCGGCCTACGAGCAGTACTTC. Protein: CASSQGGSGLAAYEQYF.

This rearrangement joins TRBV6-5 to TRBJ2-7; D is perhaps TRBD1 (6 bases). V was clipped by 4 bases and J by 1 base, with 14 bases between them. The CDR3 is 15 residues long. The V gene's germline CDR1 is MNHEY and CDR2 SVGAGI. In DNA, the CDR3 is TGTGCCAGCAGTTCCGGGACACCATCGTCCTACGAGCAGTACTTC. Its protein product is CASSSGTPSSYEQYF.

The chain recombines TRBV7-2 with TRBJ2-7; 7 bases line up with TRBD2. V dropped 6 bases and J dropped 1; count of bases not matched to a gene: 6. CDR1 is SGHTA and CDR2 is FQGNSA in the germline V gene. The CDR3 has 14 amino acids. Here the CDR3 DNA reads TGTGCCAGCAGTTATCAGGGAGGGTCCTACGAGCAGTACTTC. Translated: CASSYQGGSYEQYF.

The V and J genes are TRBV7-2 and TRBJ2-5, with 7 bases fitting TRBD2. The J call may be in error: the DNA end matches TRBJ2-7 better. Looked up from germline, CDR1 is SGHTA and CDR2 is FQGNSA. This CDR3 spans 15 amino acids. The CDR3 sequence: CASSFGPSGSYEQYF. CDR3 DNA: TGTGCCAGCAGCTTCGGGCCTAGCGGCTCCTACGAGCAGTACTTC.

This clone has a handful of counts. This rearrangement joins TRBV28 to TRBJ2-1; 7 nucleotides align to TRBD1. The length of the CDR3 is 14 residues. V lost 3 bases, J lost 2 bases, and 1 base stayed unmatched. The germline CDR1 and CDR2 sequences are MDHEN and SYDVKM. The CDR3 is CASSLTGTYNEQFF. The CDR3 coding sequence is TGTGCCAGCAGTTTGACAGGGACCTACAATGAGCAGTTCTTC. The whole variable domain, filled in from reference TRBV28 and TRBJ2-1, reads DVKVTQSSRYLVKRTGEKVFLECVQDMDHENMFWYRQDPGLGLRLIYFSYDVKMKEKGDIPEGYSVSREKKERFSLILESASTNQTSMYLCASSLTGTYNEQFFGPGTRLTVL.

The chain couples TRBV5-6 to TRBJ2-6; a weak D match, TRBD2 (5 bases). This CDR3 comprises 16 residues. V shed 4 bases and J shed 0 bases, with 11 bases lying between them. From germline, CDR1 is SGHDT and CDR2 YYEEEE. Here the CDR3 DNA reads TGTGCCAGCAGCCGCGGAGGAGTCTCTGGGGCCAACGTCCTGACTTTC. This sequence encodes CASSRGGVSGANVLTF.

The chain combines TRBV29-1 with TRBJ2-1; D call uncertain. Germline lookup yields CDR1 SQVTM and CDR2 ANQGSEA. The CDR3 is made up of 11 amino acids. The ends were cut back, 0 bases at V and 9 bases at J, with 6 bases in the middle. CDR3 sequence: CSVEDFSEQFF. CDR3 bases: TGCAGCGTTGAAGACTTCAGTGAGCAGTTCTTC.

The rearrangement joins TRBV9 to TRBJ2-2, with 9 positions matching TRBD1. CDR3 length: 17 amino acids. CDR1 SGDLS and CDR2 YYNGEE come from the germline V gene. V gave up 2 bases and J gave up 1 base; unmatched junction bases: 6. The CDR3 DNA follows: TGTGCCAGCAGCGTTGGTGCGGGACAGGGGAACACCGGGGAGCTGTTTTTT. Translation gives CASSVGAGQGNTGELFF.

This chain links TRBV29-1 with TRBJ2-5; tentatively, D is TRBD1 or TRBD2 (5 bases each). The V end lost 3 bases, the J end lost 5 bases, and 13 bases lay between the germline ends. This CDR3 spans 13 amino acids. Germline assignment: CDR1 SQVTM and CDR2 ANQGSEA. For the CDR3, the DNA is TGCAGCGTTGACCACCTCGGGGCGGAGACCCAGTACTTC. It codes for CSVDHLGAETQYF.

This clone occurred once. The CDR3 bases are TGTGCCAGCAGCCCCGAGACGGGAGAAGTCTATGGCTACACCTTC. It encodes CASSPETGEVYGYTF. The chain combines TRBV9 with TRBJ1-2, with D unresolved. V was trimmed by 4 bases and J by 4 bases, leaving 17 bases between them. Germline CDR1 SGDLS, CDR2 YYNGEE. The CDR3 runs to 15 residues.

As DNA, the CDR3 is TGTGCCAGCAGCGAAGGACAGGCCCAGTACTTC. Its translation: CASSEGQAQYF. The chain is built from TRBV7-9 and TRBJ2-5; 7 bases are shared with TRBD1. The V gene end was trimmed by 5 bases and the J gene end by 9 bases; junction bases not matched to a gene: 3. Germline CDR1 is SEHNR and CDR2 is FQNEAQ (reference sequence). The CDR3 consists of 11 residues.

The V and J genes are TRBV18 and TRBJ2-3; D is tentatively TRBD1 or TRBD2 (6 bases each). V was pared by 6 bases and J by 5 bases, with 21 bases between. Germline CDR1 reads KGHSH; CDR2 reads LQKENI. This CDR3 comprises 16 residues. The chain's CDR3 is CASSLLGGRGIDTQYF. For the CDR3, the DNA is TGTGCCAGCTCCCTTCTCGGGGGCCGAGGGATAGATACGCAGTATTTT.

The chain joins TRBV6-1 to TRBJ1-1, with a weak D call TRBD1 (5 bases). CDR3 length: 14 residues. Germline CDR1 MNHNS, CDR2 SASEGT. V lost 5 bases and J 4 bases, leaving 14 bases between the germline ends. DNA of the CDR3: TGTGCCAGCAGTACCTCAGGGCTAGGCACTGAAGCTTTCTTT. It specifies CASSTSGLGTEAFF.